What follows are 9 T cell receptor beta chains derived from one specimen sequenced in a study of blood T cells in healthy people across ages. A second PCR of 7 to 11 cycles used a sample-barcoded 5' primer and a J-beta primer mix. TCRdb called the 5' RACE reads again in MiXCR, with one record for every CDR3 protein. The sample carries 1.5 million to 2 million distinct CDR3 sequences, about 39% recorded once. Sequencing used blood. The receptors derive from a human donor in good health.

This chain links TRBV20-1 with TRBJ1-2; 8 bases agree with TRBD1. CDR1 is DFQATT, CDR2 SNEGSKA, per germline (reference sequence). Losses at the gene ends were 6 bases for V and 4 bases for J; bases not matched to a gene: 10. The CDR3 covers 14 residues. This CDR3 reads CSATDRGSIYGYTF. CDR3 nucleotide sequence: TGCAGTGCAACCGACAGGGGTAGTATCTATGGCTACACCTTC.

This clonotype occurred a few times. The CDR3 is CASGLEEADTQYF. Written as DNA, the CDR3 is TGTGCTAGTGGTTTGGAGGAAGCAGATACGCAGTATTTT. This chain joins TRBV12-5 and TRBJ2-3, with D unclear. This CDR3 is built from 13 residues. Germline V gene data show CDR1 as LGHNT and CDR2 as FRNRAP. Between the trimmed V and J ends, which lost 1 base and 4 bases, there was a span of 6 bases.

There are a few counts of this clonotype. V is TRBV28 and J is TRBJ1-3; D is unclear. CDR3 size: 13 residues. V was trimmed by 6 bases and J by 3 bases, leaving 9 bases between them. In germline, CDR1 is MDHEN, CDR2 SYDVKM. The DNA for the CDR3 is TGTGCCAGCAGACGTTGGGATGGAAACACCATATATTTT. This encodes CASRRWDGNTIYF.

The sample holds a few counts of this clonotype. The J gene is TRBJ1-1, the V gene TRBV11-2, with 9 bases lining up with TRBD1. This CDR3 region has 14 residues. J gave up 3 bases and V 5 bases, and 4 bases lay outside the gene matches. The V gene's germline CDR1 is SGHAT and CDR2 FQNNGV. CDR3 DNA sequence: TGTGCCAGCAGCCAAACAGGGGGCTACACTGAAGCTTTCTTT. Protein: CASSQTGGYTEAFF.

The gene calls are TRBV7-2 and TRBJ2-4, with TRBD1 matching over 7 bases. This CDR3 has 16 residues. Per the germline V gene, CDR1 is SGHTA and CDR2 is FQGNSA. V lost 5 bases and J lost 1; bases outside the gene matches: 8. CDR3 loop: CASSPDRVRAKNIQYF. The CDR3 DNA reads as TGTGCCAGCAGCCCCGACAGGGTTCGGGCCAAAAACATTCAGTACTTC.

The chain recombines TRBV4-1 with TRBJ2-5; D perhaps matches TRBD2 (6 bases). V gave up 3 bases and J gave up 1 base, with 12 bases separating them. CDR3 length: 15 residues. Germline CDR1 is MGHRA and CDR2 is YSYEKL. Here the CDR3 DNA reads TGCGCCAGCAGCCACCGCCCGCGGGGCCAAGAGACCCAGTACTTC. Its translation: CASSHRPRGQETQYF.

This chain joins TRBV20-1 and TRBJ2-1; a weak D match, TRBD1 (6 bases). The CDR3 runs to 17 residues. Germline CDR1 is DFQATT and CDR2 is SNEGSKA (reference sequence). Trimming cost V 0 bases and J 4 bases, with 19 bases left between them. The CDR3 spells CSARDRGHGTLYNEQFF. CDR3 coding DNA: TGCAGTGCTAGAGATCGGGGACACGGTACCCTTTACAATGAGCAGTTCTTC.

In this sample, this clonotype turned up a few times. The genes are TRBV7-9 and TRBJ2-7; a possible D gene is TRBD2 (7 bases). CDR3 length: 17 amino acids. Germline CDR1 SEHNR, CDR2 FQNEAQ (reference sequence). The germline V and J ends were trimmed by 1 base and 2 bases, with 18 bases remaining between them. The CDR3 region is CASSLVEGGRTAYEQYF. The CDR3 DNA follows: TGTGCCAGCAGCTTAGTGGAGGGAGGGCGGACAGCCTACGAGCAGTACTTC. The variable domain in full, completed from reference TRBV7-9 and TRBJ2-7, reads DTGVSQNPRHKITKRGQNVTFRCDPISEHNRLYWYRQTLGQGPEFLTYFQNEAQLEKSRLLSDRFSAERPKGSFSTLEIQRTEQGDSAMYLCASSLVEGGRTAYEQYFGPGTRLTVT.

The gene calls are TRBV7-3 and TRBJ2-6; 9 nucleotides match TRBD1. Losses at the gene ends were 3 bases for V and 0 bases for J; bases not matched to a gene: 12. This CDR3 comprises 20 residues. Germline CDR1 reads SGHTA; CDR2 reads FQGTGA. The CDR3 loop reads CASSLTGTGFSYSGANVLTF. CDR3 DNA: TGTGCCAGCAGCTTGACCGGGACAGGGTTTTCCTACTCTGGGGCCAACGTCCTGACTTTC.